The TCR beta chain described here comes from a study of blood T cell repertoires in COVID-19. Whole-study context: Spain, Italy and the United States supplied samples that represented acute and convalescent COVID-19. PBMCs, B-cell-depleted T cells, or T cells were the source of the cDNA or gDNA that made up the material.

In the original processing: Estimation of nucleated cell counts relied on the amplification of reference gene primers. Data came from immunoSEQ multiplex PCR; TCRdb stores just in-frame clones and leaves some out. V and J calls and clone size follow that table, whereas D and trimming were derived from the DNA. There are under 450,000 clones in the sample; 75% to 90% occur only once, and about 7.1% lies in the top ten. The Seattle site enrolled patients during active infection and followed them longitudinally. V lost 6 bases and J lost 4; bases outside the gene matches: 3. Germline loops: CDR1 MRHNA, CDR2 SNTAGT. The CDR3 sequence is 14 residues long.

The origin of this receptor is a woman aged 55-69 years with COVID-19, enrolled during active disease. This chain joins TRBV6-4 and TRBJ2-1; the match to TRBD1 covers 10 bases. The sequencing input was peripheral blood. The CDR3 loop reads CASRPGQGYNEQFF. CDR3 DNA sequence: TGTGCCAGCAGGCCGGGACAGGGGTACAATGAGCAGTTCTTC.